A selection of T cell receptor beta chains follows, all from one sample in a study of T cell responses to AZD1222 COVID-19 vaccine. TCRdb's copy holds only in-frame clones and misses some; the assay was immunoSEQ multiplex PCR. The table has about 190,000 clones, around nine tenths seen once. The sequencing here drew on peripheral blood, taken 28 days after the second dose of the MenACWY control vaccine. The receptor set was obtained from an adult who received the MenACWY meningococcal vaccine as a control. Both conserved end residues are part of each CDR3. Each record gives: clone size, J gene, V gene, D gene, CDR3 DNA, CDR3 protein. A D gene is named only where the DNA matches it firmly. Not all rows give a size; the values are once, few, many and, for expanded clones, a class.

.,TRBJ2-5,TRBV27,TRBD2,TGTGCCAGCAGTTTTATAGGTCTAGCGGGAGGGTTGGAGACCCAGTACTTC,CASSFIGLAGGLETQYF
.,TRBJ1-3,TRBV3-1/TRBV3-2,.,TGTGCCAGCAGCCAAGCCCGGAGGGTTGGCGACACCATATATTTT,CASSQARRVGDTIYF
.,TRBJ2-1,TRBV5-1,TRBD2,TGCGCCAGCAGCTTAGCGGGAGTGCCCTACAATGAGCAGTTCTTC,CASSLAGVPYNEQFF
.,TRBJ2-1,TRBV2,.,TGTGCCAGCAGTGAAAAGCACGGCTCCTACAATGAGCAGTTCTTC,CASSEKHGSYNEQFF
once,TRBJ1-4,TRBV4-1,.,TGCGCCAGCAGCCAAGGTTTGGTTGGGACTGGCGTGGAACTGTTTTTT,CASSQGLVGTGVELFF
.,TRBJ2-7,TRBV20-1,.,TGCAGTGCTAGAGGGGGCTACGAGCAGTACTTC,CSARGGYEQYF
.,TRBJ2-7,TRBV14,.,TGTGCCAGCAGCCAAGGCAGGGGCGACTGGGCCTACGAGCAGTACTTC,CASSQGRGDWAYEQYF
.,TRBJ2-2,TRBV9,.,TGTGCCAGCAGCGTATCGACGGGCGATGTTGTCACCGGGGAGCTGTTTTTT,CASSVSTGDVVTGELFF
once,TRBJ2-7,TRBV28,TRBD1,TGTGCCAGCAGTTATGTCGTGGGACAGGGCGATTCCTACGAGCAGTACTTC,CASSYVVGQGDSYEQYF
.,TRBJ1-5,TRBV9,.,TGTGCCAGCAGCGTAGTAGAAGGGCAGCCCCAGCATTTT,CASSVVEGQPQHF
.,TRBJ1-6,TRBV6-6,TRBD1,TGTGCCAGCAGTCAGGGGGGAAATTCACCCCTCCACTTT,CASSQGGNSPLHF
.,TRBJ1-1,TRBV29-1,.,TGCAGCGTTGAATCGTTTAGGGGCACTGAAGCTTTCTTT,CSVESFRGTEAFF
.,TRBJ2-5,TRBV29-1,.,TGCAGCGTTGCTGTAGAGACCCAGTACTTC,CSVAVETQYF
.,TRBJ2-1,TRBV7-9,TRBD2,TGTGCCAGCAGCTTCGGGACTAGTATAAGGCCGGACCCGTTCTTC,CASSFGTSIRPDPFF
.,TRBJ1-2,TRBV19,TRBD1,TGTGCCAGTAGTGTGGGGCCGGGACAGGGCTATGGCTACACCTTC,CASSVGPGQGYGYTF
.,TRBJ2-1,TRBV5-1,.,TGCGCCAGCAGCTTGGGGGTAACGGTAAGCTCCTACAATGAGCAGTTCTTC,CASSLGVTVSSYNEQFF
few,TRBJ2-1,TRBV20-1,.,TGCAGTGCTAGGGCCGGGCCTGAGCAGTTCTTC,CSARAGPEQFF
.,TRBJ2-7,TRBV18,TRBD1,TGTGCCAGCTCATCGACAGGGGGCGAGCAGTACTTC,CASSSTGGEQYF
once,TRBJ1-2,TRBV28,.,TGTGCCAGCAGTTTAACGGCAGGGAGGGGCGGAAACTATGGCTACACCTTC,CASSLTAGRGGNYGYTF
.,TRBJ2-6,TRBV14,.,TGTGCCAGCAGCCCCGACTTGTATGGGGCCAACGTCCTGACTTTC,CASSPDLYGANVLTF
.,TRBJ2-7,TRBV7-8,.,TGTGCCAGCAGCCTCCAGTTGGGCGAGCAGTACTTC,CASSLQLGEQYF
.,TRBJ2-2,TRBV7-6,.,TGTGCCAGCAGCAAAGCACGGGGGCAAAGGTCCGGGGAGCTGTTTTTT,CASSKARGQRSGELFF